The rows below give T cell receptor beta chains drawn from one sample of a study of blood T cell repertoires in COVID-19. Some clones are missing from TCRdb's copy, which holds only in-frame ones; the method was immunoSEQ multiplex PCR. The repertoire has about 180,000 clones, roughly 90% of them found once; the top ten carry roughly 7%. Sequencing input: PBMCs or T cells enriched from blood (not recorded which). Receptor source: a woman aged 45-65 years who had recovered from COVID-19. Both conserved end residues are part of each CDR3. The order of the fields is clone size, CDR3 length, J gene, V gene, D gene, CDR3 DNA, CDR3 protein. The D gene is left open where the match is weak. A row's size may be missing; if present it is once, few, many or a size class.

>NA|16|TRBJ2-2|TRBV11-3|TRBD2
TGTGCCAGCAGCTTAACTTACGGGAGGGGGGCCGGGGAGCTGTTTTTT
CASSLTYGRGAGELFF
>once|15|TRBJ2-1|TRBV11-2|NA
TGTGCCAGCAGCTTAGATAGGCCTAGGTACAATGAGCAGTTCTTC
CASSLDRPRYNEQFF
>NA|16|TRBJ1-4|TRBV30|NA
TGTGCCTGGGCCCGAGGGAGGATTGCAACTAATGAAAAACTGTTTTTT
CAWARGRIATNEKLFF
>NA|14|TRBJ2-7|TRBV4-2|NA
TGTGCCAGCAGCCAAGACACGAGCTCCTACGAGCAGTACTTC
CASSQDTSSYEQYF
>once|16|TRBJ2-3|TRBV5-1|TRBD1
TGCGCCAGCAGCTCGAATCCGGGACAGGGAACAGATACGCAGTATTTT
CASSSNPGQGTDTQYF
>NA|16|TRBJ2-5|TRBV2|NA
TGTGCCAGCAGTGAAGCAGGAGCAGGGCGGCAAGAGACCCAGTACTTC
CASSEAGAGRQETQYF
>NA|16|TRBJ2-1|TRBV7-8|TRBD2
TGTGCCAGCAGCTTAGCAGCGGGAGGGCCTGCCGATGAGCAGTTCTTC
CASSLAAGGPADEQFF
>NA|14|TRBJ2-2|TRBV3-1/TRBV3-2|NA
TGTGCCAGTTCCTGGGAACCGGGAGCCGGGGAGCTGTTTTTT
CASSWEPGAGELFF
>NA|12|TRBJ1-1|TRBV29-1|TRBD1
TGCAGCGTAGTCAGGGGGGACACTGAAGCTTTCTTT
CSVVRGDTEAFF
>NA|14|TRBJ2-7|TRBV5-1|NA
TGCGCCAGCAGCTTGGCAGCGGGCTCCTACGAGCAGTACTTC
CASSLAAGSYEQYF
>NA|13|TRBJ2-5|TRBV5-1|TRBD1
TGCGCCAGCAGCCAGGGGGTTAGGGAGACCCAGTACTTC
CASSQGVRETQYF
>NA|14|TRBJ2-7|TRBV7-9|TRBD2
TGTGCCAGCAGCCCCGGGACTAGCGTAGCCGAGCAGTACTTC
CASSPGTSVAEQYF
>NA|14|TRBJ2-1|TRBV11-1|NA
TGTGCCAGCAGAAGCCGGGACTTCTACAATGAGCAGTTCTTC
CASRSRDFYNEQFF
>NA|16|TRBJ2-3|TRBV24-1|NA
TGTGCCACCAGTGATTTGCGGGGGACTAGCACAGATACGCAGTATTTT
CATSDLRGTSTDTQYF
>NA|14|TRBJ2-7|TRBV11-3|NA
TGTGCCAGCAGCCCCGGACATTCCTCCTACGAGCAGTACTTC
CASSPGHSSYEQYF
>NA|12|TRBJ2-1|TRBV29-1|TRBD2
TGCAAGACTAGCGGGACCTACAATGAGCAGTTCTTC
CKTSGTYNEQFF
>NA|16|TRBJ2-3|TRBV30|TRBD2
TGTGCCTGTCGGCTAGCGGGAGGCGCTACGGCAGATACGCAGTATTTT
CACRLAGGATADTQYF
>once|13|TRBJ2-7|TRBV10-1|TRBD1
TGCGCCAGCAGCAGACAGGGGTTCTACGAGCAGTACTTC
CASSRQGFYEQYF
>NA|15|TRBJ1-6|TRBV30|NA
TGTGCCTGGAGTGTTGAGGGTTCCTATAATTCACCCCTCCACTTT
CAWSVEGSYNSPLHF
>NA|13|TRBJ2-5|TRBV18|NA
TGTGCCAGCCTCGGAGGCCTTCAAGAGACCCAGTACTTC
CASLGGLQETQYF
>few|14|TRBJ2-7|TRBV7-3|NA
TGTGCCAGCAGCTTTAACCCTAGCTCCTACGAGCAGTACTTC
CASSFNPSSYEQYF
>NA|13|TRBJ2-7|TRBV5-1|TRBD1
TGCGCCAGCACTAGGACAGGGGGCCCCGAGCAGTACTTC
CASTRTGGPEQYF
>NA|14|TRBJ1-5|TRBV30|NA
TGTGCCTGGAGCAGGGAAGGAGGCAATCAGCCCCAGCATTTT
CAWSREGGNQPQHF
>NA|14|TRBJ1-2|TRBV4-3|TRBD1
TGCGCCAGCAGCCCAGGGACAGAAAGCTATGGCTACACCTTC
CASSPGTESYGYTF
>NA|15|TRBJ2-2|TRBV4-2|NA
TGTGCCAGCAGCCAAGAAAGCCTTGAGAACGGGGAGCTGTTTTTT
CASSQESLENGELFF
>NA|13|TRBJ2-7|TRBV29-1|TRBD2
TGCAGCGGTTTACTAGCGGGAGGCTACGAGCAGTACTTC
CSGLLAGGYEQYF
>NA|15|TRBJ1-3|TRBV10-3|NA
TGTGCCATCAGTGAGTGGGGCGGCTCTGGAAACACCATATATTTT
CAISEWGGSGNTIYF
>once|17|TRBJ1-2|TRBV7-2|NA
TGTGCCAGCAGCTTACCCAATCTAGGAACTTCCCTCCGGGGCTACACCTTC
CASSLPNLGTSLRGYTF
>NA|16|TRBJ2-7|TRBV12-2|NA
TGTGCAAGTCGCTTAATCCGACTAGCGGGGCGGGAGGGGGAGTACTTC
CASRLIRLAGREGEYF